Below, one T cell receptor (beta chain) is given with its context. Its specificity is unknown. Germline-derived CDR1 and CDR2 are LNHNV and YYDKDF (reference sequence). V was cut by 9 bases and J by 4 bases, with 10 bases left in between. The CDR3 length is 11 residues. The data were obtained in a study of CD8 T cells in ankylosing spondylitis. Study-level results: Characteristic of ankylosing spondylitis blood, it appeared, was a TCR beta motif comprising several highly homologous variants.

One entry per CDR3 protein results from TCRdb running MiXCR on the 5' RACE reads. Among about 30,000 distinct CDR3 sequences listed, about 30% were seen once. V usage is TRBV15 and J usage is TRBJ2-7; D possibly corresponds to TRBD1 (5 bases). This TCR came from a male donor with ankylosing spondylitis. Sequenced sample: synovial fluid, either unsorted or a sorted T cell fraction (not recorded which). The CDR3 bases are TGTGCCACTACTCAGGGATACGAGCAGTACTTC. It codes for CATTQGYEQYF. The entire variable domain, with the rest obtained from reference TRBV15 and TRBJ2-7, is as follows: DAMVIQNPRYQVTQFGKPVTLSCSQTLNHNVMYWYQQKSSQAPKLLFHYYDKDFNNEADTPDNFQSRRPNTSFCFLDIRSPGLGDTAMYLCATTQGYEQYFGPGTRLTVT.